This TCR beta chain stems from a study of identical twins (dated by TCRdb to 2016 to 2017). Study-level background: TCR alpha and beta repertoires from monozygotic twins, unrelated adults of various ages and cord blood were deep-sequenced to test whether fetal clonotypes persist. Replicate twin experiments were performed at different times using different library preparation protocols to rule out contamination.

All donors were healthy Caucasians. Miltenyi CD45RO+ enrichment and human naive T-cell isolation kits were used to isolate memory (CD45RO+) and naive T cells from PBMC. V and J are truncated by 4 bases and 12 bases respectively, leaving an intervening sequence of 13 bases. The cysteine opens and the phenylalanine closes a CDR3 of 12 amino acids. Only the CDR3 part of the read is kept: 36 bases, read in frame from the first base. The library was prepared using 5' RACE. The sequencer was an Illumina HiSeq 2000. Template switching added a universal primer binding site, and the final cDNA carried a unique molecular identifier that allowed TCR cDNA molecules to be counted accurately. Specific primers in the conserved constant-segment region were used to synthesize first-strand cDNA for TCR alpha and beta chains. To control for contamination, every cDNA library was double barcoded, receiving both a SMART-Mk sample barcode and Illumina barcodes. TruSeq adapter sequences and Illumina sample barcodes were added in two successive PCR steps. TCR alpha and beta cDNA libraries were sequenced on the Illumina HiSeq platform with custom primers. The original methods were these. MiGEC was used to process raw reads and extract unique molecular identifiers, and MiXCR was used to find CDR3 positions. Recombination models were inferred per individual with the repgenHMM and IGoR tools using an EM algorithm. The tcR package in R was used for shared clonotype analysis, with sharing normalized by the product of cloneset sizes. Out-of-frame nonproductive sequences were analyzed to study raw recombination free of thymic and clonal selection effects. TCRdb reran the public reads through fastp at Q25 and MiXCR, keeping productive beta chains. A single entry per CDR3 protein holds the most common genes and DNA from its merged rows. The V and J calls reflect TCRdb's pipeline rather than the authors' work. The sample profile shows a few hundred thousand distinct CDR3 sequences; 10% to 13% of them were found once. The ten largest make up more than 8% of the sample.

This clonotype was counted at least ten times. Its antigen is unknown. No much larger clone exists at a distance of one base, and base qualities are not known. The paper's findings and limits, for the study overall: Invariant T cells such as MAIT and iNKT could partly confound zero-insertion analyses, though diverse VJ usage argued against this for most clonotypes. Fewer insertions were carried by abundant cord blood beta clonotypes, a similar but weaker trend appeared in young adult naive repertoires, and no such trend appeared in memory repertoires. In monozygotic twins, out-of-frame TCR alpha sharing was systematically underestimated by recombination models, although the models agreed with sharing between unrelated individuals. Out-of-frame TCR alpha sequences shared between twins showed an excess of low generation-probability sequences compared with coincidental sharing between unrelated individuals. Because the same donors could not be followed over many years, conclusions were based on cross-sectional statistical analysis. In beta out-of-frame sequences, excess twin sharing was weaker, because having fewer shared sequences lowered the signal-to-noise ratio.

Source material: memory T cells sorted from blood. The cell subset or site label of this sample denotes: CD45RO+ enriched T cells. This clonotype was obtained from a man between 45 and 60 years old in good health. The chain joins TRBV12-3 or TRBV12-4 to TRBJ2-1; TRBD1 is perhaps the D gene, given 6 matching bases. The CDR3 sequence is CASSYGQSAQFF. The sequence in DNA is TGTGCCAGCAGTTACGGACAGTCGGCGCAGTTCTTC.